This passage covers 4 T cell receptor beta chains from one sample sequenced in a study of B cell selection in AIRE deficiency. The assay was immunoSEQ multiplex PCR, and TCRdb's table has in-frame clones only and misses some. Found here are 20,000 to 30,000 clones, about 95% of them singletons; the top ten hold roughly 0.16%. CD4+CD127+ cells were sorted as the conventional CD4 T cells. The sequencing input was CD4+CD127+ conventional T cells sorted from PBMCs. These receptors all stem from a human donor in good health.

The rearrangement joins TRBV11-2 to TRBJ1-2, with 8 bases fitting TRBD1. Losses at the gene ends were 5 bases for V and 5 bases for J; bases not matched to a gene: 4. From germline, CDR1 is SGHAT and CDR2 FQNNGV. The CDR3 consists of 13 residues. The CDR3 region has the DNA TGTGCCAGCAGCGGGGGACAGGAGTATGGCTACACCTTC. Encoded protein: CASSGGQEYGYTF. Filled out from reference TRBV11-2 and TRBJ1-2, the complete variable domain reads EAGVAQSPRYKIIEKRQSVAFWCNPISGHATLYWYQQILGQGPKLLIQFQNNGVVDDSQLPKDRFSAERLKGVDSTLKIQPAKLEDSAVYLCASSGGQEYGYTFGSGTRLTVV.

The chain uses TRBV13 and TRBJ1-3; D may be TRBD1 (5 bases). The germline V gene has CDR1 PRHDT and CDR2 FYEKMQ (reference sequence). Trimming stripped 0 bases from V and 4 bases from J, with 19 bases between. The CDR3 has 18 residues. The CDR3 DNA is TGTGCCAGCAGCTTAGGAGGGGTGCGGCAGGGAGACGGAAACACCATATATTTT. It yields the protein CASSLGGVRQGDGNTIYF.

V is TRBV18 and J is TRBJ1-1; 9 bases fit TRBD1. CDR1 and CDR2 (germline): KGHSH, LQKENI. This CDR3 has 16 residues. The V gene end was trimmed by 4 bases and the J gene end by 1 base; junction bases not matched to a gene: 7. The CDR3, as DNA: TGTGCCAGCTCACTTAATGGACAGGGGAGGAACACTGAAGCTTTCTTT. Amino acid sequence: CASSLNGQGRNTEAFF.

The chain is built from TRBV7-2 and TRBJ2-5, with 10 bases aligning to TRBD2. V lost 0 bases, J lost 4 bases, and 2 bases stayed unmatched. Germline loops: CDR1 SGHTA, CDR2 FQGNSA. The CDR3 is 15 amino acids. CDR3 nucleotides: TGTGCCAGCAGCTTAGCGCTAGCGGGGGCAGAGACCCAGTACTTC. It is translated as CASSLALAGAETQYF.